Listed below are T cell receptor beta chains from one sample, sequenced in a study of blood T cells in healthy people across ages. TCRdb re-derived calls from the 5' RACE reads in MiXCR, one entry per CDR3 protein. The sample consists of roughly 500,000 distinct CDR3 sequences, 27% of them appearing once. The sequencing sample was made of blood. These receptors were obtained from a woman aged 70-85 years in good health. CDR3s include the opening cysteine and the closing phenylalanine or tryptophan. The order of the fields is CDR3 DNA, CDR3 protein, J gene, V gene, D gene, clone size. D genes are given only for firm matches. The size of a clone is reported for some rows only, either as once, few or many, or as a class for expanded clones.

cdr3_nt: TGTGCCAGCTGTTGGTATGGACAGAGGGGGAACACCGGGGAGCTGTTTTTT; cdr3_aa: CASCWYGQRGNTGELFF; j_call: TRBJ2-2; v_call: TRBV7-9; d_call: .; clone_size: few
cdr3_nt: TGCAGTGCTAGGAGGGCAGGGGCGGAGCAGTACTTC; cdr3_aa: CSARRAGAEQYF; j_call: TRBJ2-7; v_call: TRBV20-1; d_call: .; clone_size: .
cdr3_nt: TGTGCCAGCAGCCCCCTCCCCGGGACGACTCCGACCGGGGAGCTGTTTTTT; cdr3_aa: CASSPLPGTTPTGELFF; j_call: TRBJ2-2; v_call: TRBV7-9; d_call: .; clone_size: .
cdr3_nt: TGTGCCAGCAGCCCCCAAGTTTTGACGCAGTATTTT; cdr3_aa: CASSPQVLTQYF; j_call: TRBJ2-3; v_call: TRBV12-3/TRBV12-4; d_call: .; clone_size: few
cdr3_nt: TGCGCCAGCAGCGTGACCGGGACTCCTCCCTACGAGCAGTACTTC; cdr3_aa: CASSVTGTPPYEQYF; j_call: TRBJ2-7; v_call: TRBV5-1; d_call: .; clone_size: .
cdr3_nt: TGTGCCAGCAGCCATCAGGTGGGGGTGAGGACAGATACGCAGTATTTT; cdr3_aa: CASSHQVGVRTDTQYF; j_call: TRBJ2-3; v_call: TRBV7-2; d_call: .; clone_size: .
cdr3_nt: TGTGCCACGGGGGGACAGTCATATGGCTACACCTTC; cdr3_aa: CATGGQSYGYTF; j_call: TRBJ1-2; v_call: TRBV6-5; d_call: TRBD1; clone_size: .
cdr3_nt: TGCAGTGCATTAACGGGGGGGCTTCCAGTGACCCAGTACTTC; cdr3_aa: CSALTGGLPVTQYF; j_call: TRBJ2-5; v_call: TRBV20-1; d_call: TRBD2; clone_size: .
cdr3_nt: TGCGCCAGCAGCTCATCCGGACAGTACGGGAAATATGGCTACACCTTC; cdr3_aa: CASSSSGQYGKYGYTF; j_call: TRBJ1-2; v_call: TRBV5-1; d_call: .; clone_size: few
cdr3_nt: TGTGCCAGCAGCGGAGGGACTAGCGGTGGAGAGACCCAGTACTTC; cdr3_aa: CASSGGTSGGETQYF; j_call: TRBJ2-5; v_call: TRBV7-2; d_call: TRBD2; clone_size: few
cdr3_nt: TGTGCCAGCAGTCTTACGGCGTCTTCTCCTTACGAGCAGTACTTC; cdr3_aa: CASSLTASSPYEQYF; j_call: TRBJ2-7; v_call: TRBV6-5; d_call: .; clone_size: .
cdr3_nt: TGTGCCATCAGTGAGTCGCCTAGCGGGGGGGCGATAGATACGCAGTATTTT; cdr3_aa: CAISESPSGGAIDTQYF; j_call: TRBJ2-3; v_call: TRBV10-3; d_call: TRBD2; clone_size: .
cdr3_nt: TGTGCCAGCAGCCCGCAGCCTCTAGCGGGAGAGACCCAGTACTTC; cdr3_aa: CASSPQPLAGETQYF; j_call: TRBJ2-5; v_call: TRBV3-1; d_call: TRBD2; clone_size: few
cdr3_nt: TGCAGTGCTAAAAGGACAGGGGCACATAACTATGGCTACACCTTC; cdr3_aa: CSAKRTGAHNYGYTF; j_call: TRBJ1-2; v_call: TRBV20-1; d_call: TRBD1; clone_size: .
cdr3_nt: TGTGCCAGCAGCGACAGTCGCGCAGATACGCAGTATTTT; cdr3_aa: CASSDSRADTQYF; j_call: TRBJ2-3; v_call: TRBV7-9; d_call: .; clone_size: .
cdr3_nt: TGCGCCAGCAGCCAAGGACTAGCGGCTGAGCAGTTCTTC; cdr3_aa: CASSQGLAAEQFF; j_call: TRBJ2-1; v_call: TRBV4-3; d_call: TRBD2; clone_size: .
cdr3_nt: TGCGCCAGCAGCTGGGGACGGGGAAATGAAAAACTGTTTTTT; cdr3_aa: CASSWGRGNEKLFF; j_call: TRBJ1-4; v_call: TRBV5-1; d_call: .; clone_size: .
cdr3_nt: TGCGCCAGCAGCTTGGCCCTAACTAGCGGGGGCCCTAGCTCCTACAATGAGCAGTTCTTC; cdr3_aa: CASSLALTSGGPSSYNEQFF; j_call: TRBJ2-1; v_call: TRBV5-1; d_call: TRBD2; clone_size: .
cdr3_nt: TGTGCCAGCAGTTACCCACCCAGAGGAAGCATGAACACTGAAGCTTTCTTT; cdr3_aa: CASSYPPRGSMNTEAFF; j_call: TRBJ1-1; v_call: TRBV6-2/TRBV6-3; d_call: .; clone_size: many
cdr3_nt: TGCGCCAGCAGCGCCGGAACAGGGGTGGGCTCTGATCAGCCCCAGCATTTT; cdr3_aa: CASSAGTGVGSDQPQHF; j_call: TRBJ1-5; v_call: TRBV5-1; d_call: TRBD1; clone_size: .
cdr3_nt: TGCAGTGCTAGAGAAGAGTTCGAGCAGTACTTC; cdr3_aa: CSAREEFEQYF; j_call: TRBJ2-7; v_call: TRBV20-1; d_call: .; clone_size: few
cdr3_nt: TGTGCCAGCAGGTACAGCGCTAACTATGGCTACACCTTC; cdr3_aa: CASRYSANYGYTF; j_call: TRBJ1-2; v_call: TRBV12-3/TRBV12-4; d_call: .; clone_size: few
cdr3_nt: TGTGCCAGCAAGGTCCGGGACAGCGGAGAGACCCAGTACTTC; cdr3_aa: CASKVRDSGETQYF; j_call: TRBJ2-5; v_call: TRBV6-5; d_call: TRBD1; clone_size: .
cdr3_nt: .; cdr3_aa: CGARPPDFRGGGFSNQPQHF; j_call: TRBJ1-5; v_call: TRBV20-1; d_call: .; clone_size: few
cdr3_nt: TGTGCCAGCAGTTCTCCCAAGAGCGGGTACAATGAGCAGTTCTTC; cdr3_aa: CASSSPKSGYNEQFF; j_call: TRBJ2-1; v_call: TRBV6-5; d_call: .; clone_size: .
cdr3_nt: TGTGCCAGCAGCGTAGTTGCGACAGGGGCGAACACCGGGGAGCTGTTTTTT; cdr3_aa: CASSVVATGANTGELFF; j_call: TRBJ2-2; v_call: TRBV9; d_call: TRBD1; clone_size: .
cdr3_nt: TGTGCCAGCAGCCAAGACAGCAATACGCAGTATTTT; cdr3_aa: CASSQDSNTQYF; j_call: TRBJ2-3; v_call: TRBV3-1; d_call: .; clone_size: .
cdr3_nt: TGTGCCAGCAGCTTAGCGACAGGTGTTGGCGAAAAACTGTTTTTT; cdr3_aa: CASSLATGVGEKLFF; j_call: TRBJ1-4; v_call: TRBV7-6; d_call: .; clone_size: .
cdr3_nt: TGTGCCAGCAGCACCCAGCGGGGCCAAGAGACCCAGTATTTC; cdr3_aa: CASSTQRGQETQYF; j_call: TRBJ2-5; v_call: TRBV7-2; d_call: TRBD2; clone_size: many
cdr3_nt: TGTGCCAGCAGCTTAGGGCTGGGGGACATTCAGTACTTC; cdr3_aa: CASSLGLGDIQYF; j_call: TRBJ2-4; v_call: TRBV7-6; d_call: .; clone_size: .
cdr3_nt: TGCAGCGTTGAAGAACACTCTGGAGGAGAAGCTTTCTTT; cdr3_aa: CSVEEHSGGEAFF; j_call: TRBJ1-1; v_call: TRBV29-1; d_call: .; clone_size: .
cdr3_nt: TGTGCCATCAGTGATGGGCCGAACATGCCCCAGCATTTT; cdr3_aa: CAISDGPNMPQHF; j_call: TRBJ1-5; v_call: TRBV10-3; d_call: .; clone_size: few
cdr3_nt: TGCGCCAGCAGCTTAAGGGGCGAGGGCACCGGGGAGCTGTTTTTT; cdr3_aa: CASSLRGEGTGELFF; j_call: TRBJ2-2; v_call: TRBV5-1; d_call: .; clone_size: once
cdr3_nt: TGTGCCACCGACAATTCCAGGGGGGGGACTGAAGCTTTCTTT; cdr3_aa: CATDNSRGGTEAFF; j_call: TRBJ1-1; v_call: TRBV6-6; d_call: TRBD1; clone_size: few
cdr3_nt: TGCGCCAGCAGCCAAGAGGTCAGGCAATCGCTCGAGCAGTACTTC; cdr3_aa: CASSQEVRQSLEQYF; j_call: TRBJ2-7; v_call: TRBV4-3; d_call: .; clone_size: few
cdr3_nt: TGTGCCAGCAGCCTCGGACGCCTCCAAGAGACCCAGTACTTC; cdr3_aa: CASSLGRLQETQYF; j_call: TRBJ2-5; v_call: TRBV4-2; d_call: .; clone_size: few
cdr3_nt: TGCGCCAGCAGCCAAGACTCCGCGCCAGGGAAGAACACTGAAGCTTTCTTT; cdr3_aa: CASSQDSAPGKNTEAFF; j_call: TRBJ1-1; v_call: TRBV4-3; d_call: .; clone_size: .
cdr3_nt: TGTACCCAAAGGGGGGGAAACATTCAGTACTTC; cdr3_aa: CTQRGGNIQYF; j_call: TRBJ2-4; v_call: TRBV15; d_call: .; clone_size: few
cdr3_nt: TGCAGTGCTAGAGACAGGGTCCCAGATACGCAGTATTTT; cdr3_aa: CSARDRVPDTQYF; j_call: TRBJ2-3; v_call: TRBV20-1; d_call: .; clone_size: .
cdr3_nt: TGCGCCAGCAGCTTTAGGACAGGAATGAGCACTGAAGCTTTCTTT; cdr3_aa: CASSFRTGMSTEAFF; j_call: TRBJ1-1; v_call: TRBV5-1; d_call: TRBD1; clone_size: few
cdr3_nt: TGCAGTGCTAGAGACCCGGGACAGGGATTCTATGGCTACACCTTC; cdr3_aa: CSARDPGQGFYGYTF; j_call: TRBJ1-2; v_call: TRBV20-1; d_call: TRBD1; clone_size: few
cdr3_nt: TGTGCCAGCAGAAGCCAGCGGCTAGCTGACGAGCAGTACTTC; cdr3_aa: CASRSQRLADEQYF; j_call: TRBJ2-7; v_call: TRBV6-6; d_call: .; clone_size: .
cdr3_nt: TGTGCCATCAGTGAGTCTGGAGGACATCGCACTGAAGCTTTCTTT; cdr3_aa: CAISESGGHRTEAFF; j_call: TRBJ1-1; v_call: TRBV10-3; d_call: .; clone_size: .
cdr3_nt: TGCAGTGCTAGGCGAATCTTCTCGGGGCCGGAGACTGAAGCTTTCTTT; cdr3_aa: CSARRIFSGPETEAFF; j_call: TRBJ1-1; v_call: TRBV20-1; d_call: .; clone_size: .
cdr3_nt: TGTGCCAGCAGCGTAGTCTTTGGGGCTTCGGCGAGCTCCTACAATGAGCAGTTCTTC; cdr3_aa: CASSVVFGASASSYNEQFF; j_call: TRBJ2-1; v_call: TRBV9; d_call: .; clone_size: .
cdr3_nt: TGCGCCAGCAGCCTTACGGGGGAGGCGTACACTGAAGCTTTCTTT; cdr3_aa: CASSLTGEAYTEAFF; j_call: TRBJ1-1; v_call: TRBV5-1; d_call: .; clone_size: .
cdr3_nt: TGTGCCAGCAGTGAGCTGAGAAACCAGTACTTC; cdr3_aa: CASSELRNQYF; j_call: TRBJ2-5; v_call: TRBV25-1; d_call: .; clone_size: few
cdr3_nt: TGTGCCAGCAGCTTACTGCTAGCGGGGGGAGATACGCAGTATTTT; cdr3_aa: CASSLLLAGGDTQYF; j_call: TRBJ2-3; v_call: TRBV7-2; d_call: TRBD2; clone_size: few
cdr3_nt: TGCGCCAGCAGCCAAAGAGCGGCGGGGGGGCCGGATACGCAGTATTTT; cdr3_aa: CASSQRAAGGPDTQYF; j_call: TRBJ2-3; v_call: TRBV4-3; d_call: TRBD2; clone_size: few
cdr3_nt: TGCAGTGCCTCGAACCCCGGGTTGAACACTGAAGCTTTCTTT; cdr3_aa: CSASNPGLNTEAFF; j_call: TRBJ1-1; v_call: TRBV20-1; d_call: .; clone_size: .
cdr3_nt: TGTGCCAGTAGTGGTACAGGTAGAGATCAGCCCCAGCATTTT; cdr3_aa: CASSGTGRDQPQHF; j_call: TRBJ1-5; v_call: TRBV19; d_call: .; clone_size: .
cdr3_nt: TGTGCCAGCAGTTACCCGGTCGAGGGACAGGGATACAAGCAGTACTTC; cdr3_aa: CASSYPVEGQGYKQYF; j_call: TRBJ2-7; v_call: TRBV6-6; d_call: TRBD1; clone_size: once